A single sample gave rise to the 20 T cell receptor beta chains below, sequenced in a study of beta chain features in type 1 diabetes. The investigators reverse transcribed all of the isolated RNA, so they sequenced expressed TCRB transcripts. Sequencing was performed with immunoSEQ multiplex PCR; in TCRdb, only in-frame clones are kept and a portion is missing. Of roughly 240,000 clones listed, approximately 70% were seen once; the top ten hold about 0.05%. Sequenced input: naive CD4+ T cells from blood. The receptors shown here come from a man younger than 45 in good health.

The chain combines TRBV5-1 with TRBJ2-7, with 12 bases aligning to TRBD2. This CDR3 spans 13 amino acids. Germline trimming cut 4 bases from V and 6 bases from J; bases unmatched to any gene: 2. Germline lookup yields CDR1 SGHRS and CDR2 YFSETQ. CDR3 region: CASSQTSGSEQYF. The CDR3 nucleotides are TGCGCCAGCAGCCAGACTAGCGGGAGCGAGCAGTACTTC. Full variable domain (remainder filled in from reference TRBV5-1 and TRBJ2-7): KAGVTQTPRYLIKTRGQQVTLSCSPISGHRSVSWYQQTPGQGLQFLFEYFSETQRNKGNFPGRFSGRQFSNSRSEMNVSTLELGDSALYLCASSQTSGSEQYFGPGTRLTVT.

This clone showed up just once. The chain recombines TRBV28 with TRBJ1-1; 7 bases are a match to TRBD1. This CDR3 has 17 amino acids. J gave up 6 bases and V 2 bases, and 15 bases lay outside the gene matches. Germline V gives CDR1 MDHEN, CDR2 SYDVKM. The CDR3 DNA reads as TGTGCCAGCAGTTTAGAGACAGGGATTGGGGTTATCGCTGAAGCTTTCTTT. Translated: CASSLETGIGVIAEAFF. The whole variable domain, filled in from reference TRBV28 and TRBJ1-1, reads DVKVTQSSRYLVKRTGEKVFLECVQDMDHENMFWYRQDPGLGLRLIYFSYDVKMKEKGDIPEGYSVSREKKERFSLILESASTNQTSMYLCASSLETGIGVIAEAFFGQGTRLTVV.

The V gene is TRBV25-1, the J gene TRBJ2-3; D is possibly TRBD1 or TRBD2 (5 bases each). The CDR3 has 16 amino acids. Trimming stripped 4 bases from V and 5 bases from J, with 19 bases between. Germline V gives CDR1 MGHDK, CDR2 SYGVNS. As DNA, the CDR3 is TGTGCCAGCAGTGGGCGGACACCCGGGGCGGGAGATACGCAGTATTTT. Translation: CASSGRTPGAGDTQYF.

The genes are TRBV7-9 and TRBJ2-5, with 8 bases fitting TRBD1. Trimming cost V 2 bases and J 5 bases; bases outside gene matches: 4. This CDR3 spans 14 amino acids. Germline V gives CDR1 SEHNR, CDR2 FQNEAQ (reference sequence). The CDR3 DNA reads as TGTGCCAGCAGCTTAACGACAGGGGCGGAGACCCAGTACTTC. Protein product: CASSLTTGAETQYF.

V gene TRBV10-3 combines with J gene TRBJ1-4; D remains unclear. The CDR3 has 11 residues. The V gene's germline CDR1 is ENHRY and CDR2 SYGVKD. V was cut by 6 bases and J by 7 bases, with 6 bases left in between. CDR3 nucleotide sequence: TGTGCCATCAGGGCAGGTGAAAAACTGTTTTTT. This sequence encodes CAIRAGEKLFF.

This chain links TRBV9 with TRBJ2-1; D gene uncertain. The V gene lost 0 bases and the J gene lost 9 bases, with 13 bases spanning the gap. The CDR3 spans 14 residues. Germline-derived CDR1 and CDR2 are SGDLS and YYNGEE. The DNA of the CDR3 is TGTGCCAGCAGCGTAGAAGGGATAGCAACTGAGCAGTTCTTC. Amino acids: CASSVEGIATEQFF.

This clone came up a few times. The chain employs TRBV29-1 and TRBJ2-1; the match to TRBD2 covers 8 bases. This CDR3 has 14 amino acids. Germline assignment: CDR1 SQVTM and CDR2 ANQGSEA. With V trimmed by 6 bases and J by 9 bases, 13 bases remained unmatched. CDR3 sequence (DNA): TGCAGCGTGGCAAAAACGGGAGGGCGTTCTGAGCAGTTCTTC. The encoded protein is CSVAKTGGRSEQFF.

This chain joins TRBV19 and TRBJ2-3; 10 bases line up with TRBD1. CDR3 size: 16 residues. Germline values: CDR1 LNHDA, CDR2 SQIVND (reference sequence). After removal of 3 bases from V and 4 bases from J, the junction contained 7 bases not matched to a gene. CDR3 amino acids: CASSMIFGQGADTQYF. CDR3 in DNA: TGTGCCAGTAGTATGATCTTTGGACAGGGGGCAGATACGCAGTATTTT. Full variable domain (missing parts from reference TRBV19 and TRBJ2-3): DGGITQSPKYLFRKEGQNVTLSCEQNLNHDAMYWYRQDPGQGLRLIYYSQIVNDFQKGDIAEGYSVSREKKESFPLTVTSAQKNPTAFYLCASSMIFGQGADTQYFGPGTRLTVL.

The gene calls are TRBV30 and TRBJ2-5, with unresolved D. Germline V gene sequence: CDR1 GTSNPN, CDR2 SVGIG (reference sequence). V was trimmed by 0 bases and J by 2 bases, leaving 7 bases between them. This CDR3 contains 13 residues. The CDR3 sequence is CAWSVVVQETQYF. CDR3 DNA sequence: TGTGCCTGGAGTGTCGTGGTACAAGAGACCCAGTACTTC.

The V and J genes are TRBV30 and TRBJ2-1; D possibly matches TRBD1 or TRBD2 (5 bases each). Trimming cost V 4 bases and J 7 bases, with 8 bases left between them. The CDR3 runs 11 residues. CDR1 is GTSNPN and CDR2 is SVGIG in the germline V gene (reference sequence). This CDR3 reads CAWIGANEQFF. The CDR3 DNA follows: TGTGCCTGGATCGGGGCGAATGAGCAGTTCTTC.

This clone has a single count. In the same sample, other DNA sequences code for this CDR3. V usage is TRBV30 and J usage is TRBJ2-3; 10 bases line up with TRBD2. Per germline, CDR1 GTSNPN and CDR2 SVGIG (reference sequence). The CDR3 length is 14 residues. V lost 3 bases and J lost 3; bases outside the gene matches: 3. Written as DNA, the CDR3 is TGTGCCTGGAGGTTAGCGGGGGGAACAGATACGCAGTATTTT. Amino acids: CAWRLAGGTDTQYF.

This clone was observed a few times. The chain couples TRBV11-2 to TRBJ2-5; TRBD1 is a possible D gene (7 bases). The CDR3 has 11 amino acids. The V gene lost 3 bases and the J gene lost 14 bases, with 13 bases spanning the gap. In germline, CDR1 is SGHAT, CDR2 FQNNGV. The CDR3 bases are TGTGCCAGCAGCTTCAGGAGGGGGCTATACTTC. The encoded protein is CASSFRRGLYF.

The chain has TRBV7-2 and TRBJ1-5; D call uncertain. Trimming removed 5 bases from V and 3 bases from J, with 5 bases in between. Germline CDR1 reads SGHTA; CDR2 reads FQGNSA. The CDR3 covers 12 residues. CDR3 loop: CASSQYNQPQHF. CDR3 DNA: TGTGCCAGCAGCCAGTACAATCAGCCCCAGCATTTT.

The rearrangement joins TRBV7-9 to TRBJ2-1; D is unclear. Trimming stripped 1 base from V and 6 bases from J, with 4 bases between. CDR3 length: 12 amino acids. Germline lookup yields CDR1 SEHNR and CDR2 FQNEAQ (reference sequence). This CDR3 reads CASSLVSNEQFF. CDR3 DNA sequence: TGTGCCAGCAGCTTAGTTAGCAATGAGCAGTTCTTC.

The chain combines TRBV19 with TRBJ2-5; 7 positions match TRBD2. The junction had 4 bases not matched to a gene; V was cut back by 6 bases and J by 0 bases. This CDR3 has 14 amino acids. CDR1 and CDR2 from the germline V gene are LNHDA and SQIVND (reference sequence). This CDR3 is CASRPAGYQETQYF. The CDR3 DNA is TGTGCCAGTAGACCAGCGGGATACCAAGAGACCCAGTACTTC.

The J gene is TRBJ2-4, the V gene TRBV2; D not resolved. The CDR3 has 13 amino acids. Trimming took off 8 bases at V and 5 bases at J, with 13 bases between the two ends. Germline-derived CDR1 and CDR2 are SNHLY and FYNNEI. The CDR3 protein is CASCLGAENIQYF. The CDR3 DNA reads TGTGCCAGCTGTCTCGGTGCGGAAAACATTCAGTACTTC. The full variable domain, in which reference TRBV2 and TRBJ2-4 provide the parts outside the CDR3, is EPEVTQTPSHQVTQMGQEVILRCVPISNHLYFYWYRQILGQKVEFLVSFYNNEISEKSEIFDDQFSVERPDGSNFTLKIRSTKLEDSAMYFCASCLGAENIQYFGAGTRLSVL.

This chain uses TRBV4-2 with TRBJ2-4; 8 nucleotides line up with TRBD2. J lost 0 bases, V lost 0 bases, and 4 bases had no gene match. The germline CDR1 and CDR2 sequences are LGHNA and YNFKEQ. This CDR3 region has 17 residues. The CDR3 DNA is TGTGCCAGCAGCCAAGATAGCGGGGCACTAGCCAAAAACATTCAGTACTTC. Its protein product is CASSQDSGALAKNIQYF.

This sequence joins TRBV29-1 and TRBJ2-1; unclear D gene. The ends were cut back, 0 bases at V and 2 bases at J, with 5 bases in the middle. Germline V gene data show CDR1 as SQVTM and CDR2 as ANQGSEA. CDR3 size: 13 residues. For the CDR3, the DNA is TGCAGCGTTGAAGAACAGACCTACAATGAGCAGTTCTTC. Translation: CSVEEQTYNEQFF.

This clone was recorded a few times. Other DNA sequences in this specimen translate into the identical CDR3. This rearrangement joins TRBV9 to TRBJ2-1; 8 bases agree with TRBD2. J was trimmed by 0 bases and V by 2 bases; bases with no gene match: 1. CDR1 is SGDLS and CDR2 is YYNGEE in the germline V gene. The CDR3 totals 15 residues. This chain's CDR3 is CASSVSGASYNEQFF. The DNA for the CDR3 is TGTGCCAGCAGCGTTAGCGGGGCCTCCTACAATGAGCAGTTCTTC.

The genes are TRBV30 and TRBJ2-2, with 9 nucleotides matching TRBD1. There are 13 residues in the CDR3. The V gene end was trimmed by 8 bases and the J gene end by 4 bases; junction bases not matched to a gene: 5. Germline CDR1 and CDR2: GTSNPN and SVGIG (reference sequence). In DNA, the CDR3 is TGTGCCAAACAGGGGGCGATCACCGGGGAGCTGTTTTTT. This encodes CAKQGAITGELFF.